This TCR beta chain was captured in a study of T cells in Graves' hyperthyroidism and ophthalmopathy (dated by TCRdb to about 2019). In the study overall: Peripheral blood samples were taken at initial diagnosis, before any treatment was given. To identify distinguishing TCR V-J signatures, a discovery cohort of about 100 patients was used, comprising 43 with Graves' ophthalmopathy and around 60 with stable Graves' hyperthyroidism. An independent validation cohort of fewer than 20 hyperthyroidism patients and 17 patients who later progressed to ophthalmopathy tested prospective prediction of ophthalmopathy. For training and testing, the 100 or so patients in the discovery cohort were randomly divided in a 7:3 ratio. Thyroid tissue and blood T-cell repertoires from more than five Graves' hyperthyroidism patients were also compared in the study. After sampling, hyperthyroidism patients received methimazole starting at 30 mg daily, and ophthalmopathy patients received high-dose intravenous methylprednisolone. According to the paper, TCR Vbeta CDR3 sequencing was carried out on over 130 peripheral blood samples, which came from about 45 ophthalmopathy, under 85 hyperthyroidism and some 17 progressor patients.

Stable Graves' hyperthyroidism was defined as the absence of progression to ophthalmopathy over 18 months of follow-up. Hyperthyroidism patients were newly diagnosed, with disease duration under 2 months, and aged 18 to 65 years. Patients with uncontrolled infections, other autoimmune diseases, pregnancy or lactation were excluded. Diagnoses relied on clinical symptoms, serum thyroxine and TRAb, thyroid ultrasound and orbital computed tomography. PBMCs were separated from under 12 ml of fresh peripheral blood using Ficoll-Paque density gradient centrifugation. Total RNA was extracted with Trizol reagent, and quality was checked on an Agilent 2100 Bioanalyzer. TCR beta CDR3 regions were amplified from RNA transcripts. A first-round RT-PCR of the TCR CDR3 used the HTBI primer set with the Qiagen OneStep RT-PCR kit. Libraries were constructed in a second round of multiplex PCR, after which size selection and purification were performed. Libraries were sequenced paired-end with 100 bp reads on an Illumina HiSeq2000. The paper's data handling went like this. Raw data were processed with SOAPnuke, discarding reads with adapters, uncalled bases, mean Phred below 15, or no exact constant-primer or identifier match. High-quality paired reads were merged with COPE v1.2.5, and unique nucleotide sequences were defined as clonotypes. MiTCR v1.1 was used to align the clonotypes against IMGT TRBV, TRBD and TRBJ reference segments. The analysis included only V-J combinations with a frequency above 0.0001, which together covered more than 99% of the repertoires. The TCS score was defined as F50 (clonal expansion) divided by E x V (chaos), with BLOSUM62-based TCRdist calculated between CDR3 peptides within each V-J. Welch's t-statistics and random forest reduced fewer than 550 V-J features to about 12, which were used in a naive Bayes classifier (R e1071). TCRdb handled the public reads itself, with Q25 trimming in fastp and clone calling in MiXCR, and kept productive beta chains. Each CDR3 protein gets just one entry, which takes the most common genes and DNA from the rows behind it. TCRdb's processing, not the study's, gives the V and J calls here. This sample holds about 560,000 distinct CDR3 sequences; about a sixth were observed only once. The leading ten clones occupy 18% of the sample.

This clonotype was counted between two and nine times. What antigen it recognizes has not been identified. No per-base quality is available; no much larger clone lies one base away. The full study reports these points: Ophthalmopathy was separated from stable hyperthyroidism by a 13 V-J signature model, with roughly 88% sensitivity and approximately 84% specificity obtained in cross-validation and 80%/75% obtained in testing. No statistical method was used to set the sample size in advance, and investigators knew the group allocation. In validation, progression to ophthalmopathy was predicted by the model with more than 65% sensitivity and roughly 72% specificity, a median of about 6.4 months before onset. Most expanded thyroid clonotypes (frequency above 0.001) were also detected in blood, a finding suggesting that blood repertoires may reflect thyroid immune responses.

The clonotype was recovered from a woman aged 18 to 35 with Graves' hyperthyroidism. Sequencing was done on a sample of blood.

The DNA reads as follows: TGTGCCAGCAGAAGACAGGGGGATAATTCACCCCTCCACTTT. Its protein product is CASRRQGDNSPLHF. The chain is assembled from TRBV19 and TRBJ1-6, with 9 bases matching TRBD1. The germline V gene (reference sequence) yields LNHDA for CDR1 and SQIVND for CDR2. The CDR3 starts with the cysteine, ends with the phenylalanine, and has 14 residues. CDR3 DNA is the only sequence kept; it has 42 bases, read in frame from the first base. Trimmed from V: 9 bases; trimmed from J: 5 bases; junction bases lacking a gene match: 5.